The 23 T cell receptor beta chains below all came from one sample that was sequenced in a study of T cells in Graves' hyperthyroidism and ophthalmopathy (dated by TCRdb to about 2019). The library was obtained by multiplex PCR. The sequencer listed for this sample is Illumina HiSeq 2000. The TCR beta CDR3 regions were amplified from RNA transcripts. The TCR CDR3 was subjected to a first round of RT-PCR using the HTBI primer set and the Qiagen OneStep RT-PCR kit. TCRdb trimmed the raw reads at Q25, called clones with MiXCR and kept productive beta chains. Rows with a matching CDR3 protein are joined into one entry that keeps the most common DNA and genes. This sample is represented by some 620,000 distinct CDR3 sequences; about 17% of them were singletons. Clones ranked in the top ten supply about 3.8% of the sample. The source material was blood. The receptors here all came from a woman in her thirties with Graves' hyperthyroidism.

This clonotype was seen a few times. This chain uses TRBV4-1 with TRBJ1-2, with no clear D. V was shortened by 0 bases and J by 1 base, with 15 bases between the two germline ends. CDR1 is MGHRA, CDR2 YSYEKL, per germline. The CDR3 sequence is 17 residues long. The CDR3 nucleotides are TGCGCCAGCAGCCAAGATTTAGCCGATTACCATAACTATGGCTACACCTTC. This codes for CASSQDLADYHNYGYTF.

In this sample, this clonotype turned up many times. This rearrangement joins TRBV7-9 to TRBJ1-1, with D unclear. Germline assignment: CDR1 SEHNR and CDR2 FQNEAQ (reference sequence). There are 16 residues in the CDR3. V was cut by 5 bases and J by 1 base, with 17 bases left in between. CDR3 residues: CASSIGSVAGNTEAFF. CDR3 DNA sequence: TGTGCCAGCAGCATCGGGTCTGTGGCCGGGAACACTGAAGCTTTCTTT.

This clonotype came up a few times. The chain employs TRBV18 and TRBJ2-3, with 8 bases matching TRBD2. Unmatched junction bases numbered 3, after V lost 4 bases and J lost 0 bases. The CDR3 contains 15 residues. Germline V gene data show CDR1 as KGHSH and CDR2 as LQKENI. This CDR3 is CASSLSSGSTDTQYF. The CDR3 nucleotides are TGTGCCAGCTCACTGTCTAGCGGGAGCACAGATACGCAGTATTTT.

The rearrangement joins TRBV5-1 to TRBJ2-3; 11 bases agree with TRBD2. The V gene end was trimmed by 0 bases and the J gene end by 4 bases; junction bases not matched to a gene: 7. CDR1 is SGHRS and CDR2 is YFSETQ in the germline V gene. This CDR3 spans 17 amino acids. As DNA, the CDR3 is TGCGCCAGCAGCTTGGCCACTAGCGGGGGAGGAGCAGATACGCAGTATTTT. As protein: CASSLATSGGGADTQYF.

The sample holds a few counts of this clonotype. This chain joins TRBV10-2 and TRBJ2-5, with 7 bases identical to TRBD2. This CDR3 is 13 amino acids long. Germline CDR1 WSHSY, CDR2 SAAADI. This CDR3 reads CASSGEGEETQYF. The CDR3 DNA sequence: TGCGCTTCTTCGGGGGAGGGCGAGGAGACCCAGTACTTC.

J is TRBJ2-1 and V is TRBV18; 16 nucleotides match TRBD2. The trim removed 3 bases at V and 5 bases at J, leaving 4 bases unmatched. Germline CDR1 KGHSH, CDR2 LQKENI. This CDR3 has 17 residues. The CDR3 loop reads CASSPRGLAGGHNEQFF. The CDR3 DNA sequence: TGTGCCAGCTCACCGCGGGGACTAGCGGGAGGGCACAATGAGCAGTTCTTC.

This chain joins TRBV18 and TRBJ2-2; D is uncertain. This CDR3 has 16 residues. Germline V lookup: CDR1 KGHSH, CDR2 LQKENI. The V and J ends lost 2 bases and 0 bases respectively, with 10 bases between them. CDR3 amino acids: CASSPLGASNTGELFF. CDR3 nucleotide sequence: TGTGCCAGCTCACCATTAGGAGCTTCGAACACCGGGGAGCTGTTTTTT.

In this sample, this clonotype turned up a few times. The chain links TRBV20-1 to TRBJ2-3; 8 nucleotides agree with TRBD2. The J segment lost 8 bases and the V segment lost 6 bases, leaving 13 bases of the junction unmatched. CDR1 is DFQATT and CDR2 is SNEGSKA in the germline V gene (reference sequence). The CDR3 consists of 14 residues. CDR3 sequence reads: CSANSGIGGGTQYF. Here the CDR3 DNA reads TGCAGTGCAAATAGCGGGATAGGAGGCGGTACGCAGTATTTT.

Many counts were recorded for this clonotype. The CDR3 sequence is CASSSPNTYEQYF. CDR3 bases: TGCGCCAGCAGTAGCCCTAATACCTACGAGCAGTACTTC. The chain combines TRBV5-1 with TRBJ2-7; D gene unclear. The CDR3 is 13 amino acids. The germline V and J ends were trimmed by 5 bases and 2 bases, with 11 bases remaining between them. From germline, CDR1 is SGHRS and CDR2 YFSETQ.

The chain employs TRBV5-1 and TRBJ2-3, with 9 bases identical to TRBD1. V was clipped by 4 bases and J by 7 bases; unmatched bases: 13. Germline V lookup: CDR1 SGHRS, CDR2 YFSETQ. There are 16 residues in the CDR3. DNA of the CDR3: TGCGCCAGCAGCCCTCAAACAGGGGGCACGTCAAATACGCAGTATTTT. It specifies CASSPQTGGTSNTQYF.

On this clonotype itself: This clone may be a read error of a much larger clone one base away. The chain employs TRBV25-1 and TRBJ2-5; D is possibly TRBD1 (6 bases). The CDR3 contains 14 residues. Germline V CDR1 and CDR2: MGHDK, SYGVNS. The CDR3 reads CASSARTAQENQYF. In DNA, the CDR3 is TGTGCCAGCAGTGCTCGGACAGCCCAAGAGAACCAGTACTTC.

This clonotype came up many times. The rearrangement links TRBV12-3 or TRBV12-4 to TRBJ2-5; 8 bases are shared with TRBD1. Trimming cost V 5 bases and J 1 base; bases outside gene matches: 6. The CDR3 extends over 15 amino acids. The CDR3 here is CASSQDRGPQETQYF. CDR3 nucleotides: TGTGCCAGCAGTCAAGACAGGGGACCCCAAGAGACCCAGTACTTC.

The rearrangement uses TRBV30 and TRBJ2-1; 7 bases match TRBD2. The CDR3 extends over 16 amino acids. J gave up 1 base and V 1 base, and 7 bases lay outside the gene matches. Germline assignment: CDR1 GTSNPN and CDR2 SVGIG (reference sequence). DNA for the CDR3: TGTGCCTGGAGTGCCGGGACTACTAATTCCTACAATGAGCAGTTCTTC. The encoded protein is CAWSAGTTNSYNEQFF.

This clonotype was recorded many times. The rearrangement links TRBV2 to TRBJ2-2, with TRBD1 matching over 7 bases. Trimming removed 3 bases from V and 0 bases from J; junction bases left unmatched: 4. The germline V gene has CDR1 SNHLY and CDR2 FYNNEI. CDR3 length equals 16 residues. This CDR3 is CASSDPTGTNTGELFF. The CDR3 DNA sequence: TGTGCCAGCAGTGACCCGACAGGGACGAACACCGGGGAGCTGTTTTTT.

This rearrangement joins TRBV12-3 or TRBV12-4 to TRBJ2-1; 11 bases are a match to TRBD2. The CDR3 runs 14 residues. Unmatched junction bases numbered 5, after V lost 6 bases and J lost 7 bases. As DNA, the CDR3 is TGTGCCAGCAGACTAGCGGGGGTTTTGAATGAGCAGTTCTTC. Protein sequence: CASRLAGVLNEQFF.

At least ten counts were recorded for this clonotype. The CDR3 loop reads CSARGGEKLFF. The CDR3 region has the DNA TGCAGTGCTAGAGGAGGAGAAAAACTGTTTTTT. The chain employs TRBV20-1 and TRBJ1-4; D unclear. The CDR3 is 11 residues long. Trimming took 1 base from V and 8 from J, leaving 5 bases between them. CDR1 and CDR2 (germline): DFQATT, SNEGSKA (reference sequence).

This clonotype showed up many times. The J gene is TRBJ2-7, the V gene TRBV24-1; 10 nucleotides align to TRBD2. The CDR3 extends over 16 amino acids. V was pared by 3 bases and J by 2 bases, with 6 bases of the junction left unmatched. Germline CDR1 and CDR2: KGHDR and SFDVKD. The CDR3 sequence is CATSDAPGTSAYEQYF. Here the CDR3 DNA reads TGTGCCACCAGTGATGCCCCCGGGACTAGCGCCTACGAGCAGTACTTC.

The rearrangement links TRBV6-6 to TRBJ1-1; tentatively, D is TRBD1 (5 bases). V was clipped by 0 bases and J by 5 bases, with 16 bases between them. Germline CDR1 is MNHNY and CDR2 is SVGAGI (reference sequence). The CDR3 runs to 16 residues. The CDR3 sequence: CASSYSMVRGGTEAFF. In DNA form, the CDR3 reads TGTGCCAGCAGTTACTCGATGGTACGGGGGGGGACTGAAGCTTTCTTT.

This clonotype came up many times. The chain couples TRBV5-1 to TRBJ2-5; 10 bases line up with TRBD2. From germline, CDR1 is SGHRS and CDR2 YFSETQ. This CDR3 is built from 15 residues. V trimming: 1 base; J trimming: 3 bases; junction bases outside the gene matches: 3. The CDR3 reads CASSLSSGSEETQYF. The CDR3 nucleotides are TGCGCCAGCAGCTTGTCTAGCGGGAGTGAAGAGACCCAGTACTTC.

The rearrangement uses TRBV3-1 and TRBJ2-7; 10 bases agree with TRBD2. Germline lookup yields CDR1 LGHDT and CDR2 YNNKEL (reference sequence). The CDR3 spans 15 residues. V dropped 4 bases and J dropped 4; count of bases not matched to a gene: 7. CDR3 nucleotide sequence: TGTGCCAGCAGCCGAAGCGGGAGGGCCGGGTACGAGCAGTACTTC. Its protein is CASSRSGRAGYEQYF.

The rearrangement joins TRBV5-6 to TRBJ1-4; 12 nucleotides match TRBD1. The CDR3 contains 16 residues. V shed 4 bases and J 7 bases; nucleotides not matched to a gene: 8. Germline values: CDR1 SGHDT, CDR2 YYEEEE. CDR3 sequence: CASSRNRDRGREKLFF. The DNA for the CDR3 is TGTGCCAGCAGCCGTAACCGGGACAGGGGGCGTGAAAAACTGTTTTTT.

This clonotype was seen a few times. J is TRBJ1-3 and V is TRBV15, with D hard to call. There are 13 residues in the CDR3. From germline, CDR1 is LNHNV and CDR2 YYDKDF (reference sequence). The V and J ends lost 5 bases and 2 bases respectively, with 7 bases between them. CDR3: CATSPRPGNTIYF. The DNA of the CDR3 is TGTGCCACCAGCCCCCGACCTGGAAACACCATATATTTT.

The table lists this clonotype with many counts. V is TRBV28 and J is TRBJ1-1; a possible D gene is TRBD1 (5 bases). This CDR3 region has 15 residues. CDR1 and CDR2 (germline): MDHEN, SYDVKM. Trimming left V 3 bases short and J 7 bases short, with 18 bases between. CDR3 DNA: TGTGCCAGCAGTTTCCCGAACACCGGGGCCGGTGAAGCTTTCTTT. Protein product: CASSFPNTGAGEAFF.